These 28 T cell receptor beta chains share one sample of origin, sequenced in a study of blood T cell repertoires in COVID-19. Some clones are missing from TCRdb's copy, which holds only in-frame ones; the method was immunoSEQ multiplex PCR. Altogether some 320,000 clones are present, roughly nine tenths being singletons, with the ten largest covering over 8.5%. The sample consisted of peripheral blood. All receptors come from a woman in her 30s with COVID-19, enrolled during active disease.

This chain links TRBV10-3 with TRBJ2-7; 12 bases line up with TRBD2. Trimming at V came to 6 bases and at J to 1 base, leaving 1 base not matched to a gene. Germline loops: CDR1 ENHRY, CDR2 SYGVKD. The CDR3 extends over 14 amino acids. CDR3 sequence (DNA): TGTGCCATCAGACTAGCGGGGGGTTCCTACGAGCAGTACTTC. Residues: CAIRLAGGSYEQYF.

This clone appeared a single time. J is TRBJ1-6 and V is TRBV7-8; maybe TRBD1 (5 bases). The V end was cut by 1 base, the J end by 7 bases, with 11 bases between. The CDR3 loop spans 15 amino acids. CDR1 and CDR2 from the germline V gene are SGHVS and FQNEAQ. CDR3 protein: CASSLDLRGNSPLHF. CDR3 DNA sequence: TGTGCCAGCAGCTTAGACCTTAGGGGAAATTCACCCCTCCACTTT. Full variable domain (missing parts from reference TRBV7-8 and TRBJ1-6): GAGVSQSPRYKVAKRGQDVALRCDPISGHVSLFWYQQALGQGPEFLTYFQNEAQLDKSGLPSDRFFAERPEGSVSTLKIQRTQQEDSAVYLCASSLDLRGNSPLHFGNGTRLTVT.

The genes are TRBV19 and TRBJ2-2; a possible D gene is TRBD1 (5 bases). The germline CDR1 and CDR2 sequences are LNHDA and SQIVND (reference sequence). Between the trimmed V and J ends, which lost 5 bases and 7 bases, there was a span of 8 bases. The CDR3 spans 12 residues. The CDR3 region has the DNA TGTGCCAGTAGTCCAGGGCGCGGGGAGCTGTTTTTT. This sequence encodes CASSPGRGELFF.

This chain links TRBV7-9 with TRBJ2-1; 7 nucleotides agree with TRBD2. The germline gives CDR1 SEHNR, CDR2 FQNEAQ (reference sequence). The junction had 11 bases not matched to a gene; V was cut back by 0 bases and J by 9 bases. The CDR3 runs to 16 residues. CDR3 nucleotide sequence: TGTGCCAGCAGCTTAGCCCCGGGACTACCCCACGGTGAGCAGTTCTTC. It encodes CASSLAPGLPHGEQFF.

This sequence joins TRBV28 and TRBJ1-1, with no clear D. Trimming took 5 bases from V and 0 from J, leaving 7 bases between them. CDR1 MDHEN and CDR2 SYDVKM come from the germline V gene. The CDR3 loop spans 13 amino acids. The CDR3 region is CASSPTVNTEAFF. The CDR3 bases are TGTGCCAGCAGTCCCACAGTGAACACTGAAGCTTTCTTT.

The rearrangement uses TRBV19 and TRBJ2-1, with TRBD1 matching 7 bases. The germline CDR1 and CDR2 sequences are LNHDA and SQIVND (reference sequence). The CDR3 totals 17 residues. The V and J ends lost 5 bases and 2 bases, in that order; junction bases with no gene match: 12. CDR3 sequence: CASSPRGRGRTYNEQFF. CDR3 in DNA: TGTGCCAGTAGTCCGAGGGGAAGGGGGCGAACCTACAATGAGCAGTTCTTC.

V is TRBV6-4 and J is TRBJ2-1; D unclear. V gave up 1 base and J gave up 9 bases, with 10 bases separating them. Germline V gene sequence: CDR1 MRHNA, CDR2 SNTAGT. The CDR3 loop spans 13 amino acids. The CDR3 sequence is CASSDFPTSEQFF. DNA of the CDR3: TGTGCCAGCAGTGACTTCCCGACAAGTGAGCAGTTCTTC.

The chain has TRBV11-2 and TRBJ2-6; 9 nucleotides align to TRBD1. The CDR3 is made up of 16 amino acids. The V gene's germline CDR1 is SGHAT and CDR2 FQNNGV. V gave up 8 bases and J gave up 4 bases; unmatched junction bases: 9. The CDR3 coding sequence is TGTGCCAGCCGTAGGGACAGGGAAACCGGGGCCAACGTCCTGACTTTC. Translated: CASRRDRETGANVLTF.

The genes are TRBV7-9 and TRBJ2-3, with 8 bases that match TRBD2. Looked up from germline, CDR1 is SEHNR and CDR2 is FQNEAQ (reference sequence). The ends lost 1 base at V and 0 bases at J; junction bases unmatched: 12. There are 19 residues in the CDR3. DNA for the CDR3: TGTGCCAGCAGCTTAGGGCGAGTAGCGGGGCCCACTAGCACAGATACGCAGTATTTT. It specifies CASSLGRVAGPTSTDTQYF.

This chain connects TRBV5-1 to TRBJ2-2; TRBD1 might be the D (5 bases). Trimming removed 1 base from V and 6 bases from J, with 13 bases in between. From germline, CDR1 is SGHRS and CDR2 YFSETQ. This CDR3 has 15 amino acids. The CDR3 loop reads CASSLQGSGSGELFF. CDR3 bases: TGCGCCAGCAGCTTGCAGGGAAGTGGTTCCGGGGAGCTGTTTTTT. Looking up the rest from reference TRBV5-1 and TRBJ2-2 gives the full variable domain: KAGVTQTPRYLIKTRGQQVTLSCSPISGHRSVSWYQQTPGQGLQFLFEYFSETQRNKGNFPGRFSGRQFSNSRSEMNVSTLELGDSALYLCASSLQGSGSGELFFGEGSRLTVL.

This sequence joins TRBV4-1 and TRBJ1-4, with a weak D call TRBD1 (5 bases). V was cut by 3 bases and J by 0 bases, with 14 bases left in between. Germline-derived CDR1 and CDR2 are MGHRA and YSYEKL. The CDR3 loop spans 17 amino acids. The CDR3 nucleotides are TGCGCCAGCAGCCAGCCTACAACAGGTTCAACTAATGAAAAACTGTTTTTT. Translating it yields CASSQPTTGSTNEKLFF.

This CDR3 is CASSPKGAGGVSYNEQFF. The DNA for the CDR3 is TGTGCCAGCAGCCCAAAGGGGGCAGGGGGTGTGTCCTACAATGAGCAGTTCTTC. J is TRBJ2-1 and V is TRBV7-9; 7 positions agree with TRBD1. V shed 5 bases and J 1 base; nucleotides not matched to a gene: 14. Germline-derived CDR1 and CDR2 are SEHNR and FQNEAQ (reference sequence). The CDR3 length is 18 residues.

This rearrangement joins TRBV3-1 (or the pseudogene TRBV3-2) to TRBJ2-3; D is uncertain. The CDR3 extends over 12 amino acids. Per germline, CDR1 LGHDT and CDR2 YNNKEL (reference sequence). Trimming pared 1 base from V and 10 bases from J, leaving 9 bases between. CDR3 nucleotides: TGTGCCAGCAGCCAAGGGGCAGGCTCGCAGTATTTT. This translates into CASSQGAGSQYF.

V usage is TRBV7-2 and J usage is TRBJ2-1; D ambiguous. V was cut by 1 base and J by 0 bases, with 10 bases left in between. CDR1 is SGHTA and CDR2 is FQGNSA in the germline V gene. The CDR3 has 16 amino acids. This chain's CDR3 is CASSLVGPSSYNEQFF. DNA for the CDR3: TGTGCCAGCAGCTTAGTTGGCCCCAGCTCCTACAATGAGCAGTTCTTC.

The CDR3 protein is CASSTLGVNEQFF. In DNA form, the CDR3 reads TGTGCCAGTAGCACCCTAGGGGTCAATGAGCAGTTCTTC. The chain is built from TRBV19 and TRBJ2-1; perhaps TRBD1 as D (5 bases). This CDR3 contains 13 residues. CDR1 and CDR2 (germline): LNHDA, SQIVND (reference sequence). Trimming removed 6 bases at V and 6 bases at J, with 12 bases between.

J is TRBJ1-2 and V is TRBV2, with TRBD1 matching over 8 bases. The CDR3 length is 13 residues. The germline gives CDR1 SNHLY, CDR2 FYNNEI. V lost 4 bases to trimming and J lost 4 bases; unmatched junction nucleotides: 2. The CDR3 DNA reads as TGTGCCAGCAGTGTCGGACAGGGCTATGGCTACACCTTC. It is translated as CASSVGQGYGYTF. Variable domain in full (rest from reference TRBV2 and TRBJ1-2): EPEVTQTPSHQVTQMGQEVILRCVPISNHLYFYWYRQILGQKVEFLVSFYNNEISEKSEIFDDQFSVERPDGSNFTLKIRSTKLEDSAMYFCASSVGQGYGYTFGSGTRLTVV.

This clone was seen once. J is TRBJ1-2 and V is TRBV29-1, with 10 bases lining up with TRBD1. CDR3 length: 13 residues. V shed 7 bases, J shed 3 bases, and the junction held 5 bases outside the gene matches. Germline V lookup: CDR1 SQVTM, CDR2 ANQGSEA. The CDR3 reads CSARTGGHYGYTF. As DNA, the CDR3 is TGCAGCGCCAGGACAGGGGGTCACTATGGCTACACCTTC.

The V call is TRBV3-1 (or the pseudogene TRBV3-2), the J call TRBJ2-1; D ambiguous. CDR1 and CDR2 (germline): LGHDT, YNNKEL (reference sequence). This CDR3 has 12 residues. Between the trimmed V and J ends, which lost 4 bases and 9 bases, there was a span of 10 bases. The CDR3 DNA reads TGTGCCAGCAGCCCCCTCCCCCCTGAGCAGTTCTTC. Translating gives CASSPLPPEQFF.

This sequence joins TRBV5-1 and TRBJ1-2; no clear D gene. Germline V lookup: CDR1 SGHRS, CDR2 YFSETQ. Trimming took off 4 bases at V and 4 bases at J, with 17 bases between the two ends. This CDR3 spans 15 amino acids. The CDR3 sequence is CASSPNGQVGYGYTF. The CDR3 DNA reads as TGCGCCAGCAGCCCAAATGGCCAGGTCGGCTATGGCTACACCTTC.

V usage is TRBV3-1 (or the pseudogene TRBV3-2) and J usage is TRBJ2-3; 11 positions agree with TRBD2. The junction had 8 bases not matched to a gene; V was cut back by 1 base and J by 2 bases. Germline V gives CDR1 LGHDT, CDR2 YNNKEL (reference sequence). CDR3 length: 18 residues. CDR3 bases: TGTGCCAGCAGCCAAGCGACCTCACTAGCGGGGGACACAGATACGCAGTATTTT. Translating gives CASSQATSLAGDTDTQYF.

The V call is TRBV4-1, the J call TRBJ2-7; possibly TRBD2 for D (7 bases). This CDR3 is 15 amino acids long. Deletions cut 0 bases from V and 6 bases from J, with 15 bases between. The germline V gene has CDR1 MGHRA and CDR2 YSYEKL. The CDR3 region has the DNA TGCGCCAGCAGCCAAGATCGCAGGGAGGGGGGCGAGCAGTACTTC. Amino acid sequence: CASSQDRREGGEQYF.

V and J are TRBV2 and TRBJ1-2; D may be TRBD1 (6 bases). The CDR3 is 12 amino acids. V was cut by 9 bases and J by 7 bases, with 15 bases left in between. The germline CDR1 and CDR2 sequences are SNHLY and FYNNEI. The CDR3 is CARGGQAAGYTF. The CDR3 DNA is TGTGCCAGGGGGGGGCAGGCTGCTGGCTACACCTTC.

This clone was seen once. This sequence joins TRBV5-1 and TRBJ1-4, with 7 bases identical to TRBD1. CDR3 length: 15 residues. Germline V gene sequence: CDR1 SGHRS, CDR2 YFSETQ. V gave up 4 bases and J gave up 4 bases; unmatched junction bases: 7. The CDR3 loop reads CASSGLDRYNEKLFF. Written as DNA, the CDR3 is TGCGCCAGCAGCGGCCTGGACAGGTATAATGAAAAACTGTTTTTT.

The chain joins TRBV28 to TRBJ2-7; 8 bases align to TRBD2. From germline, CDR1 is MDHEN and CDR2 SYDVKM. The CDR3 extends over 19 amino acids. V shed 8 bases, J shed 1 base, and the junction held 22 bases outside the gene matches. DNA of the CDR3: TGTGCCAGCGCAACCCGGAGGGCCAGCGGGGGCCGGATATCCTACGAGCAGTACTTC. Its translation is CASATRRASGGRISYEQYF. The full variable domain, its missing parts supplied by reference TRBV28 and TRBJ2-7, is DVKVTQSSRYLVKRTGEKVFLECVQDMDHENMFWYRQDPGLGLRLIYFSYDVKMKEKGDIPEGYSVSREKKERFSLILESASTNQTSMYLCASATRRASGGRISYEQYFGPGTRLTVT.

The chain couples TRBV10-2 to TRBJ2-3; 8 nucleotides agree with TRBD2. The CDR3 consists of 14 residues. The germline CDR1 and CDR2 sequences are WSHSY and SAAADI. V dropped 7 bases and J dropped 4; count of bases not matched to a gene: 7. CDR3 DNA: TGCGCCAGCACCGCGGGGGGTCTAGCAGATACGCAGTATTTT. This codes for CASTAGGLADTQYF.

The chain carries TRBV5-1 and TRBJ2-5, with D possibly being TRBD1 (5 bases). The V and J ends lost 6 bases and 3 bases respectively, with 12 bases between them. CDR1 is SGHRS, CDR2 YFSETQ, per germline. The CDR3 runs 13 residues. The CDR3 region is CASTVDSKETQYF. The CDR3 nucleotides read TGCGCCAGCACCGTTGACAGCAAAGAGACCCAGTACTTC.

The chain is built from TRBV3-1 (or the pseudogene TRBV3-2) and TRBJ2-1; TRBD2 matches 11 bases. Germline trimming cut 1 base from V and 11 bases from J; bases unmatched to any gene: 7. The CDR3 length is 15 residues. The V gene's germline CDR1 is LGHDT and CDR2 YNNKEL (reference sequence). The CDR3 coding sequence is TGTGCCAGCAGCCAAGGGGGTAGCGGGGGGGCCCAGCAGTTCTTC. This translates into CASSQGGSGGAQQFF.

The V call is TRBV3-1 (or the pseudogene TRBV3-2), the J call TRBJ2-1; D call uncertain. CDR3 length equals 16 residues. The V and J ends lost 1 base and 0 bases respectively, with 10 bases between them. In germline, CDR1 is LGHDT, CDR2 YNNKEL (reference sequence). CDR3 in amino acids: CASSQAKQSSYNEQFF. DNA for the CDR3: TGTGCCAGCAGCCAAGCAAAGCAAAGCTCCTACAATGAGCAGTTCTTC.